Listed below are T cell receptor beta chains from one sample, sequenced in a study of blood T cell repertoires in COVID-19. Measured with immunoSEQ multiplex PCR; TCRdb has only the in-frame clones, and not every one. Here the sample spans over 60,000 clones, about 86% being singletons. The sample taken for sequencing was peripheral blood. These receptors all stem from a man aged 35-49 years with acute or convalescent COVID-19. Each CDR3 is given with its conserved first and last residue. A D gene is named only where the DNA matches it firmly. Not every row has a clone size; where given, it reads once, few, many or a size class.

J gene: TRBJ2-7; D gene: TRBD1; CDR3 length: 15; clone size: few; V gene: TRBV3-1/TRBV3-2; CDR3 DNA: TGTGCCAGCAGCCGACCCCTGGGACAGGGGGTCGAGCAGTACTTC; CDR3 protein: CASSRPLGQGVEQYF
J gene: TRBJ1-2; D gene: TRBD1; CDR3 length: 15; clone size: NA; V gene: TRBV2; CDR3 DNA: TGTGCCAGCCGGACAGGGGCCGGGGTTTACTATGGCTACACCTTC; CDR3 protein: CASRTGAGVYYGYTF
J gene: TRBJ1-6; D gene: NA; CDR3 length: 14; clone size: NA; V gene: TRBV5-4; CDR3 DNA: TGTGCCAGCAGCTTGGAAGGGGTGGGTTCACCCCTCCACTTT; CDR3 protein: CASSLEGVGSPLHF
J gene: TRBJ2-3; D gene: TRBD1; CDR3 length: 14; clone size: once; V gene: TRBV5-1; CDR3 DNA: TGCGCCAGCAGCTTCAGACAGGGGGGAAATACGCAGTATTTT; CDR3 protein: CASSFRQGGNTQYF
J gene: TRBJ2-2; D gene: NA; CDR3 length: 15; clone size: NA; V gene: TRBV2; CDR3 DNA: TGTGCCAGCAGTGAAGCGCATGGGGGCGCCGGGGAGCTGTTTTTT; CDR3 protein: CASSEAHGGAGELFF
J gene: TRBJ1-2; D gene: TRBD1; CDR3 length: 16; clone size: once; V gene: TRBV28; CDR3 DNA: TGTGCCAGCAGTTTAAGGGTCGGGACAGGGGGGTATGGCTACACCTTC; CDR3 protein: CASSLRVGTGGYGYTF
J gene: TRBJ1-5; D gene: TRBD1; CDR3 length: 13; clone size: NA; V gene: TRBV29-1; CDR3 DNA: TGCAGCGTTTCAGGGGGCATCGAGCAGCCCCAGCATTTT; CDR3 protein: CSVSGGIEQPQHF
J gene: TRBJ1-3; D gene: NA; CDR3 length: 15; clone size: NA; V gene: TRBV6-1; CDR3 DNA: TGTGCCAGCAGTGAGGCGGGGAGAACCGTAGACACCATATATTTT; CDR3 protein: CASSEAGRTVDTIYF
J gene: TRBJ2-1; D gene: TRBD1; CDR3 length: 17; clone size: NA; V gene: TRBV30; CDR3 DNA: TGTGCCTGGCTCCCCTCGAGGGGATTTGGTCAGGGGGATGAGCAGTTCTTC; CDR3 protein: CAWLPSRGFGQGDEQFF
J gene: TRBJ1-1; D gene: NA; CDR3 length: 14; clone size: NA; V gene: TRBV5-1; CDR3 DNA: TGCGCCAGCAGCTGGGGAGAGGGGGATTCTGAAGCTTTCTTT; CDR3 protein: CASSWGEGDSEAFF
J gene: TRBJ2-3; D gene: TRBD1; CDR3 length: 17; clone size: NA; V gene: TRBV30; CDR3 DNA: TGTGCCTGGACCCCCCGGGACAGGGGAAATCAGGCAGATACGCAGTATTTT; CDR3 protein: CAWTPRDRGNQADTQYF
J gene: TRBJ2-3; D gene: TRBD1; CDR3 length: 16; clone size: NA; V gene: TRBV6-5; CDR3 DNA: TGTGCCAGCAGTTCAGGTGTGGGACAGATCACAGATACGCAGTATTTT; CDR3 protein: CASSSGVGQITDTQYF
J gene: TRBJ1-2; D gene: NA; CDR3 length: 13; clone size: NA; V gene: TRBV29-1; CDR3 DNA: TGCAGCGCCCGACAGTTAACCAACTATGGCTACACCTTC; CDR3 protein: CSARQLTNYGYTF
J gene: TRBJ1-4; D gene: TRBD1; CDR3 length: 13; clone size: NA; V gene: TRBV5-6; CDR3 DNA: TGTGCCAGCAGCTTGCAGGGGGGTGAAAAACTGTTTTTT; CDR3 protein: CASSLQGGEKLFF
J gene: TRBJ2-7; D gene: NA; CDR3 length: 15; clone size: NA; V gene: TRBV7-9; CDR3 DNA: TGTGCCAGCAGCTTAGGGGCAGGGCCATCCTACGAGCAGTACTTC; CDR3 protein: CASSLGAGPSYEQYF
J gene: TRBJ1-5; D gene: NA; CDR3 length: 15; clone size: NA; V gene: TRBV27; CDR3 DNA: TGTGCCAGCGCCGTTCGAGGCAAGTTGGGTCAGCCCCAGCATTTT; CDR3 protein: CASAVRGKLGQPQHF
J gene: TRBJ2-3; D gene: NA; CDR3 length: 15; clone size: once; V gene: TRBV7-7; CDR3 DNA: TGTGCCAGCAGCCCCCTTGACAGTACCACAGATACGCAGTATTTT; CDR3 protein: CASSPLDSTTDTQYF
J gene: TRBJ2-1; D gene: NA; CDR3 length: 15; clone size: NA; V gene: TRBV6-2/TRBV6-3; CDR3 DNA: TGTGCCAGCAGTCCAACAGGGAGCTCCTACAATGAGCAGTTCTTC; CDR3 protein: CASSPTGSSYNEQFF
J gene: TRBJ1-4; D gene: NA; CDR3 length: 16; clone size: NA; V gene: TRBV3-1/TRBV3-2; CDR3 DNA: TGTGCCAGCAGCCCCGGACAGATCCCAACTAATGAAAAACTGTTTTTT; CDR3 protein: CASSPGQIPTNEKLFF